This T cell receptor beta chain was profiled in a study of a mutant IDH1 vaccine in newly diagnosed glioma. Study context: Sex among treated patients split about 60% male, approximately 40% female; mean age was approximately 40 years.

Time point indicated: week 47, end of study. Every vaccine dose comprised 300 ug of mutant IDH1 20-mer peptide plus topical imiquimod. With respect to this clone: Its specificity is not known.

Measured with immunoSEQ multiplex PCR; TCRdb has only the in-frame clones, and not every one. The profile shows around 84,000 clones, roughly four fifths of them singletons. The CDR3 covers 13 residues. V was clipped by 2 bases and J by 10 bases, with 12 bases between them. The germline CDR1 and CDR2 sequences are SGHKS and YYEKEE (reference sequence). This material consisted of PBMCs, taken from a glioma patient whose treatment included an IDH1 peptide vaccine. This sequence originates from a man in his forties with glioma. The J gene is TRBJ1-4, the V gene TRBV5-5, with D maybe TRBD1 (6 bases). CDR3 sequence: CASSFTGAGKLFF. The DNA of the CDR3 is TGTGCCAGCAGCTTCACGGGGGCCGGAAAACTGTTTTTT.